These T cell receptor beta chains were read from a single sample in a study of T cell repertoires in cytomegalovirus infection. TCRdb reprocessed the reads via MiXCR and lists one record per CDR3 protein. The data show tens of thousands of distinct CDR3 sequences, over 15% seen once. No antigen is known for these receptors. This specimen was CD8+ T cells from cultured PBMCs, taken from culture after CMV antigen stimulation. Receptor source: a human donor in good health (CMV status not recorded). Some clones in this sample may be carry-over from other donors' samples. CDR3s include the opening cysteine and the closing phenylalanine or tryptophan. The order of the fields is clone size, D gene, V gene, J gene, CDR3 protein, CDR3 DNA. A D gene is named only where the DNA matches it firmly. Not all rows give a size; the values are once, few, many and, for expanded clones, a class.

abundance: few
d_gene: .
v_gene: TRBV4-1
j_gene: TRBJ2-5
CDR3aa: CASSGPTKETQYF
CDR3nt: TGCGCCAGCAGCGGACCTACCAAAGAGACCCAGTACTTC

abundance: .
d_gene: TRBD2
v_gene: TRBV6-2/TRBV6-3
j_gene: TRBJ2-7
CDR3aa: CASSYFGPGSGGPYEQYF
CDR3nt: TGTGCCAGCAGTTACTTTGGGCCCGGGAGCGGGGGCCCCTACGAGCAGTACTTC

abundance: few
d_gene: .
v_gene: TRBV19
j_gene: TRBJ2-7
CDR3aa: CATQGNTLSYEQYF
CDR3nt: TGTGCCACCCAGGGGAACACCCTCTCCTACGAGCAGTACTTC

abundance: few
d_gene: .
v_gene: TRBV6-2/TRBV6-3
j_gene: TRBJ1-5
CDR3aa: CASSSRDGTTNQPQHF
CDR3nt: TGTGCCAGCAGTTCCCGGGACGGGACAACTAATCAGCCCCAGCATTTT

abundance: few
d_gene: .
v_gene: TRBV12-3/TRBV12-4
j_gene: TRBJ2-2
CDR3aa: CASSPHAAGQAVITGELFF
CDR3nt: TGTGCCAGCAGTCCCCACGCAGCTGGGCAGGCAGTAATCACCGGGGAGCTGTTTTTT

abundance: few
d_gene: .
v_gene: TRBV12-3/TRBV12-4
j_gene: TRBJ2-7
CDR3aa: CASSFYGTEVEQYF
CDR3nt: TGTGCCAGCAGTTTTTACGGAACAGAAGTCGAGCAGTACTTC

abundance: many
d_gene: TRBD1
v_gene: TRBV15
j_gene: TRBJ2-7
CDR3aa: CATSDRGSSYEQYF
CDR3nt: TGTGCCACCAGTGACAGGGGAAGCTCCTACGAGCAGTACTTC

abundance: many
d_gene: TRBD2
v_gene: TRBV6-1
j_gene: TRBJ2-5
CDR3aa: CASSPRLAQETQYF
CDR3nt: TGTGCCAGCAGTCCTCGACTAGCCCAAGAGACCCAGTACTTC

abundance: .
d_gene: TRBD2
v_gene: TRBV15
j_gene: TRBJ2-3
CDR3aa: CATSVTGTSSDTQYF
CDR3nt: TGTGCCACCAGCGTCACCGGGACTAGTTCTGATACGCAGTATTTT

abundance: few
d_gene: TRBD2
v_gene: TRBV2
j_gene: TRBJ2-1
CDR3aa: CASSETLAGVENEQFF
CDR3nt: TGTGCCAGCAGTGAAACCCTAGCGGGAGTCGAGAATGAGCAGTTCTTC

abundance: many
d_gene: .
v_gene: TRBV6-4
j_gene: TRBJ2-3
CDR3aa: CASSAEDQANTDTQYF
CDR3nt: TGTGCCAGCAGCGCCGAGGACCAAGCGAACACAGATACGCAGTATTTT

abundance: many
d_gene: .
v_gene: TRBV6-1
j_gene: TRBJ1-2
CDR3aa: CASSEYPGYYGYTF
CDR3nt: TGTGCCAGCAGTGAATATCCAGGTTACTATGGCTACACCTTC

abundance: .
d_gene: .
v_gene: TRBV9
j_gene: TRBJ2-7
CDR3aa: CASSVGQGGEQYF
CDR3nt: TGTGCCAGCAGCGTAGGTCAGGGGGGCGAGCAGTACTTC

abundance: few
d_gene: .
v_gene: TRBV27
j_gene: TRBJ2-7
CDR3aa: CASSFRQGYEQYF
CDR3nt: TGTGCCAGCAGTTTTCGGCAGGGCTACGAGCAGTACTTC

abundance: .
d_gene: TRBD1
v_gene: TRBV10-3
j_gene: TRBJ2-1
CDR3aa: CAIRAGTGLKYNEQFF
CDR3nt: TGTGCCATCAGAGCAGGGACAGGCCTAAAGTACAATGAGCAGTTCTTC

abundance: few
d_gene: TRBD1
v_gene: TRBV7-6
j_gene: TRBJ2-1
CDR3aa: CASSSTGGDEQFF
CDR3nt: TGTGCCAGCAGCTCGACAGGGGGAGATGAGCAGTTCTTC

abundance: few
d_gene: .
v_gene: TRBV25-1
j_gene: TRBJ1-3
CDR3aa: CASSLDTRSGNTIYF
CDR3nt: TGTGCCAGCAGTTTGGACACCCGCTCTGGAAACACCATATATTTT

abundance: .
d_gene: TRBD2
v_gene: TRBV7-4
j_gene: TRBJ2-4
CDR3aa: CASSEQNAGGLAKNIQYF
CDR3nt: TGTGCCAGCAGCGAACAGAACGCGGGGGGACTAGCCAAAAACATTCAGTACTTC

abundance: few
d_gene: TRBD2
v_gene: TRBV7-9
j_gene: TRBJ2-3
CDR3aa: CASSLDPGLAGGSTDTQYF
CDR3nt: TGTGCCAGCAGCTTAGACCCCGGACTAGCGGGAGGTAGCACAGATACGCAGTATTTT

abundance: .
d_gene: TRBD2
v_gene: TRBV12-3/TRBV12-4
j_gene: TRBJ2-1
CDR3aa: CASPLAGGSPYNEQFF
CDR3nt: TGTGCCAGCCCCTTAGCGGGAGGGAGTCCCTACAATGAGCAGTTCTTC

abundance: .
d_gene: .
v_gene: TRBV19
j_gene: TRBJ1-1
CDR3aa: CASAWGGGTEAFF
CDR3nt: TGTGCCAGCGCGTGGGGGGGCGGAACTGAAGCTTTCTTT

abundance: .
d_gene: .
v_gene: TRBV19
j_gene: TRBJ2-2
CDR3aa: CASSTLKGGLDGELFF
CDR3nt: TGTGCCAGTAGTACCCTAAAAGGGGGGCTCGACGGGGAGCTGTTTTTT

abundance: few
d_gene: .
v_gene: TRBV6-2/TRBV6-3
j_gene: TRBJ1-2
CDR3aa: CASTDLGESYGYTF
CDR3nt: TGTGCCAGCACCGACCTAGGGGAGTCCTATGGCTACACCTTC

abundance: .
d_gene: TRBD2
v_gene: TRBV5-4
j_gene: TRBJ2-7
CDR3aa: CASSFAGAYEQYF
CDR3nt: TGTGCCAGCAGCTTCGCGGGGGCCTACGAGCAGTACTTC

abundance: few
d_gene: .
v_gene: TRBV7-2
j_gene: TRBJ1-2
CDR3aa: CASSYPRPANYGYTF
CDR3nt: TGTGCCAGCAGCTATCCCCGACCAGCTAACTATGGCTACACCTTC

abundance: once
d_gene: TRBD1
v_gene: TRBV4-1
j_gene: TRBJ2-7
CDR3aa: CASSQSSGTGGREQYF
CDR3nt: TGCGCCAGCAGCCAATCTTCCGGGACAGGGGGCCGCGAGCAGTACTTC

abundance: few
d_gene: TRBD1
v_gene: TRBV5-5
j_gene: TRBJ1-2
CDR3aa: CASSAYFPGQTYGYTF
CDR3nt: TGTGCCAGCAGCGCCTACTTCCCGGGACAGACCTATGGCTACACCTTC

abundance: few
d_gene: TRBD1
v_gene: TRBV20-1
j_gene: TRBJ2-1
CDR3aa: CSAHPPDRVNYNEQFF
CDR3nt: TGCAGTGCCCACCCCCCGGACAGGGTGAACTACAATGAGCAGTTCTTC

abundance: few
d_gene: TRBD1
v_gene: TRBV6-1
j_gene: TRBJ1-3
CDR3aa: CASSADRWRPTSGNTIYF
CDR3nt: TGTGCCAGCAGTGCGGACAGGTGGCGACCCACCTCTGGAAACACCATATATTTT

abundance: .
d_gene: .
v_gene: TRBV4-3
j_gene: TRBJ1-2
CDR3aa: CASSQEAVPGRGNYGYTF
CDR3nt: TGCGCCAGCAGCCAAGAAGCAGTACCCGGTCGGGGTAACTATGGCTACACCTTC

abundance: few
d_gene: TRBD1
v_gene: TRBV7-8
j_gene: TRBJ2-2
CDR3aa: CASSLSAQGPVTGELFF
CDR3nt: TGTGCCAGCAGCTTATCAGCACAGGGGCCGGTCACCGGGGAGCTGTTTTTT

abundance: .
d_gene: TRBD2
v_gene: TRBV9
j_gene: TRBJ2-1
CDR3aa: CASSLTSGTSLNEQFF
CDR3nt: TGTGCCAGCAGCCTTACTTCCGGGACTAGCCTCAATGAGCAGTTCTTC

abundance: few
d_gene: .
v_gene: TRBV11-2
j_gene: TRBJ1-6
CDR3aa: CASSLDFREGGLKLSYNSPLHF
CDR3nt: TGTGCCAGCAGCTTAGATTTCCGCGAAGGGGGTCTTAAACTCTCCTATAATTCACCCCTCCACTTT

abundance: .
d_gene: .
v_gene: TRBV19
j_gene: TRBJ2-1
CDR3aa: CASSLGLNEQFF
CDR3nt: TGTGCCAGTAGTCTTGGGCTCAATGAGCAGTTCTTC

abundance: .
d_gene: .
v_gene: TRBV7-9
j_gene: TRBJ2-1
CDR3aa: CASSLGDRPSSYNEQFF
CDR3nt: TGTGCCAGCAGCTTAGGCGACAGGCCTAGCTCCTACAATGAGCAGTTCTTC

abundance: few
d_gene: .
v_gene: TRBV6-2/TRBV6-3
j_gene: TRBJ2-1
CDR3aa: CAIRAGPNEQFF
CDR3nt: TGTGCCATTCGAGCAGGGCCTAATGAGCAGTTCTTC

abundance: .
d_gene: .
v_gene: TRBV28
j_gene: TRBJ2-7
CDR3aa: CASSLVGRTYEQYF
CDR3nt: TGTGCCAGCAGTTTAGTCGGGCGGACCTACGAGCAGTACTTC

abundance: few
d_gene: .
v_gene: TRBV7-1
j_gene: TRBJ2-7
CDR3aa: CASSSEKEQYF
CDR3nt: TGTGCCAGCAGCTCTGAGAAGGAGCAGTACTTC

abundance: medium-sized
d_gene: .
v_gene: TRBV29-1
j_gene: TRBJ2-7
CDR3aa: CSVETISYEQYF
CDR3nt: TGCAGCGTTGAAACTATTTCCTACGAGCAGTACTTC

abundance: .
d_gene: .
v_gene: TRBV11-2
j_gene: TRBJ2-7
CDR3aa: CASSLEYRASSYEQYF
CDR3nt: TGTGCCAGCAGCTTAGAATATCGGGCCAGCTCCTACGAGCAGTACTTC

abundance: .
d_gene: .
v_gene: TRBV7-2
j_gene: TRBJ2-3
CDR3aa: CASSLGRHTDTQYF
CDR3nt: TGTGCCAGCAGCTTAGGGCGGCACACAGATACGCAGTATTTT

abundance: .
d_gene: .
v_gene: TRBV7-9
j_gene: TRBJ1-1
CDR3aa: CASSSELGENGGWTEAFF
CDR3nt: TGTGCCAGCAGTTCGGAGTTGGGGGAGAACGGGGGTTGGACTGAAGCTTTCTTT

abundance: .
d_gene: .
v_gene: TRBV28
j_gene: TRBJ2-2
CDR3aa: CASLRTGELFF
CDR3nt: TGTGCCAGCCTGAGGACCGGGGAGCTGTTTTTT

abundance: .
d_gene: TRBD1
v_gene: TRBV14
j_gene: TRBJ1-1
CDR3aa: CASSGRRGPGSEAFF
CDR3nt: TGTGCCAGCAGCGGACGGAGGGGGCCCGGGTCTGAAGCTTTCTTT

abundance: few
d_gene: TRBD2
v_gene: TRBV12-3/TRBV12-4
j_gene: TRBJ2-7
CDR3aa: CASMGLAEEQYF
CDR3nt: TGTGCCAGCATGGGACTAGCGGAGGAGCAGTACTTC

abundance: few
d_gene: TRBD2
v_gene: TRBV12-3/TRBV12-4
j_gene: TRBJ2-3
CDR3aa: CASSLSGRATDTQYF
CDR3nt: TGTGCCAGCAGTTTGAGCGGGAGGGCCACAGATACGCAGTATTTT

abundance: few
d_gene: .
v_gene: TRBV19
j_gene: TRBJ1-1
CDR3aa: CASSSRAADEAFF
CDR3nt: TGTGCCAGTAGTAGCCGGGCCGCAGATGAAGCTTTCTTT

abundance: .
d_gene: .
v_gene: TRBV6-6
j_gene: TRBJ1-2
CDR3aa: CASSYSNYGYTF
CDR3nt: TGTGCCAGCAGTTACTCGAACTATGGCTACACCTTC

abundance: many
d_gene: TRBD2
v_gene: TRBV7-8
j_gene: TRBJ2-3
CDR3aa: CASRELAARTDTQYF
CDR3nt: TGTGCCAGCAGGGAACTAGCGGCCCGCACAGATACGCAGTATTTT

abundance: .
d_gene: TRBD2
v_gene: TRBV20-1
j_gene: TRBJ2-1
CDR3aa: CSASRLAEGFSHNEQFF
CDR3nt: TGCAGTGCTAGTAGGCTAGCGGAGGGTTTCTCGCACAATGAGCAGTTCTTC

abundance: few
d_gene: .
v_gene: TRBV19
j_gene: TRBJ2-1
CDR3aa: CASSSSGEWYNEQFF
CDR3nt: TGTGCCAGTAGTTCGTCGGGGGAGTGGTACAATGAGCAGTTCTTC